These 27 T cell receptor beta chains originate from one sample sequenced in a study of Tregs in tolerant kidney transplant recipients. The nonmyeloablative bone marrow transplants came from related graft donors, with transient mixed chimerism. Measured with immunoSEQ multiplex PCR; TCRdb has only the in-frame clones, and not every one. The table includes tens of thousands of clones, approximately 91% detected once. Sequencing was performed on CD8+ T cells from blood (PBMCs), taken 24 months after the transplant. Every receptor here comes from a human patient who received a combined kidney and bone marrow transplant. The graft donor may be the source of some T cells.

The J gene is TRBJ2-3, the V gene TRBV11-2; possibly TRBD2 for D (7 bases). With 1 base removed from V and 4 bases from J, the gap between germline ends came to 12 bases. Germline values: CDR1 SGHAT, CDR2 FQNNGV. The CDR3 sequence is 15 residues long. CDR3 coding DNA: TGTGCCAGCAGCTTAGTTGGGGGGGCTTCAGATACGCAGTATTTT. This gives the protein CASSLVGGASDTQYF.

This chain connects TRBV7-8 to TRBJ2-5, with 7 bases fitting TRBD1. V lost 3 bases to trimming and J lost 2 bases; unmatched junction nucleotides: 6. Germline V gene data show CDR1 as SGHVS and CDR2 as FQNEAQ. The length of the CDR3 is 15 residues. DNA of the CDR3: TGTGCCAGCAGCTTGGATGCAGGGGGACAAGAGACCCAGTACTTC. This encodes CASSLDAGGQETQYF.

The V and J genes are TRBV2 and TRBJ2-3, with 9 nucleotides matching TRBD2. V lost 6 bases to trimming and J lost 10 bases; unmatched junction nucleotides: 14. The CDR3 loop spans 15 amino acids. Germline-derived CDR1 and CDR2 are SNHLY and FYNNEI. CDR3 sequence (DNA): TGTGCCAGCAGGCCTCATGTCGTAGCGGGGGACTCGCAGTATTTT. Its translation is CASRPHVVAGDSQYF. Full variable domain (outside the CDR3, taken from reference TRBV2 and TRBJ2-3): EPEVTQTPSHQVTQMGQEVILRCVPISNHLYFYWYRQILGQKVEFLVSFYNNEISEKSEIFDDQFSVERPDGSNFTLKIRSTKLEDSAMYFCASRPHVVAGDSQYFGPGTRLTVL.

The V and J genes are TRBV2 and TRBJ1-1; the D is unclear. CDR1 and CDR2 (germline): SNHLY, FYNNEI. The V end was cut by 0 bases, the J end by 3 bases, with 14 bases between. The CDR3 spans 16 residues. The CDR3 DNA reads as TGTGCCAGCAGTGAAGCGTTACTAAGAGGGCACACTGAAGCTTTCTTT. Protein sequence: CASSEALLRGHTEAFF.

The CDR3, as DNA: TGTGCCAGCAGCTTAGATACAGGGGCTATTGAAGCTTTCTTT. It is translated as CASSLDTGAIEAFF. The J gene is TRBJ1-1, the V gene TRBV7-8; 7 bases align to TRBD1. The CDR3 sequence is 14 residues long. The J segment lost 7 bases and the V segment lost 1 base, leaving 6 bases of the junction unmatched. The germline V gene has CDR1 SGHVS and CDR2 FQNEAQ. The whole variable domain, filled in from reference TRBV7-8 and TRBJ1-1, reads GAGVSQSPRYKVAKRGQDVALRCDPISGHVSLFWYQQALGQGPEFLTYFQNEAQLDKSGLPSDRFFAERPEGSVSTLKIQRTQQEDSAVYLCASSLDTGAIEAFFGQGTRLTVV.

The V gene is TRBV4-1, the J gene TRBJ2-4; D might be TRBD2 (5 bases). Deletions cut 1 base from V and 9 bases from J, with 10 bases between. CDR3 length: 13 residues. Germline V gene data show CDR1 as MGHRA and CDR2 as YSYEKL. DNA for the CDR3: TGCGCCAGCAGCCAAGTATTAGGACTCATTCAGTACTTC. Encoded protein: CASSQVLGLIQYF.

The chain combines TRBV11-3 with TRBJ2-2; D is unclear. The V end lost 3 bases, the J end lost 1 base, and 6 bases lay between the germline ends. In germline, CDR1 is SGHNT, CDR2 YENEEA. The CDR3 covers 14 residues. The DNA for the CDR3 is TGTGCCAGCAGCTTCTCAGAGAACACCGGGGAGCTGTTTTTT. As protein: CASSFSENTGELFF.

V gene TRBV19 combines with J gene TRBJ1-2; 7 bases are a match to TRBD1. Per germline, CDR1 LNHDA and CDR2 SQIVND (reference sequence). V was clipped by 9 bases and J by 4 bases; unmatched bases: 14. This CDR3 spans 15 amino acids. The CDR3 bases are TGTGCCAGCAAGTCACCGCAACAGGGGCTCTATGGCTACACCTTC. Its protein product is CASKSPQQGLYGYTF.

The chain is built from TRBV19 and TRBJ1-2; 7 bases fit TRBD1. The J segment lost 5 bases and the V segment lost 3 bases, leaving 6 bases of the junction unmatched. CDR3 length: 14 residues. Germline CDR1 LNHDA, CDR2 SQIVND (reference sequence). The CDR3 coding sequence is TGTGCCAGTAGTATTGCGGGACAGCCTTATGGCTACACCTTC. Translating gives CASSIAGQPYGYTF. The full variable domain, its missing parts supplied by reference TRBV19 and TRBJ1-2, is DGGITQSPKYLFRKEGQNVTLSCEQNLNHDAMYWYRQDPGQGLRLIYYSQIVNDFQKGDIAEGYSVSREKKESFPLTVTSAQKNPTAFYLCASSIAGQPYGYTFGSGTRLTVV.

The chain combines TRBV5-4 with TRBJ2-1; TRBD1 matches at 11 bases. The CDR3 loop spans 15 amino acids. The V segment lost 5 bases and the J segment 7 bases; nucleotides outside the gene matches: 8. Germline CDR1 is SGHNT and CDR2 is YYREEE (reference sequence). The CDR3 protein is CASSPAGQGANEQFF. CDR3 nucleotides: TGTGCCAGCAGTCCCGCCGGACAGGGGGCGAATGAGCAGTTCTTC.

The chain recombines TRBV10-3 with TRBJ1-1, with 9 bases identical to TRBD1. There are 15 residues in the CDR3. V gave up 2 bases and J gave up 13 bases; unmatched junction bases: 14. Germline V gene data show CDR1 as ENHRY and CDR2 as SYGVKD. The CDR3, as DNA: TGTGCCATCAGTGAGCTATGGGACAGGGACAGAAAGGGTTTCTTT. Translated: CAISELWDRDRKGFF.

Concerning this clone itself: At the DNA level, this CDR3 is encoded by other sequences in the same sample as well. This sequence joins TRBV29-1 and TRBJ1-6; weak D call: TRBD1 (6 bases). With 5 bases removed from V and 1 base from J, the gap between germline ends came to 15 bases. CDR3 size: 16 residues. Germline CDR1 is SQVTM and CDR2 is ANQGSEA. The CDR3, as DNA: TGCAGCGTTACCCCTGGACAGAAGTCCTATAATTCACCCCTCCACTTT. The encoded protein is CSVTPGQKSYNSPLHF.

The rearrangement links TRBV9 to TRBJ2-3, with 8 bases fitting TRBD2. This CDR3 is built from 16 residues. With V trimmed by 4 bases and J by 0 bases, 7 bases remained unmatched. CDR1 is SGDLS and CDR2 is YYNGEE in the germline V gene. The CDR3 protein is CASSTPRGGSTDTQYF. Here the CDR3 DNA reads TGTGCCAGCAGCACACCACGGGGGGGGAGCACAGATACGCAGTATTTT.

CDR3 DNA sequence: TGTGCCAGCAGTTACTCGGGGGCTAGTAATGAGCAGTTCTTC. This encodes CASSYSGASNEQFF. V is TRBV6-5 and J is TRBJ2-1; possible D gene TRBD1, 6 bases. This CDR3 contains 14 residues. Per germline, CDR1 MNHEY and CDR2 SVGAGI. Trimming shortened V by 0 bases and J by 7 bases, and 10 bases separated the two germline ends.

The chain links TRBV5-1 to TRBJ2-7, with 9 bases fitting TRBD2. V shed 2 bases and J 0 bases; nucleotides not matched to a gene: 3. The CDR3 length is 15 residues. CDR1 is SGHRS and CDR2 is YFSETQ in the germline V gene. The CDR3 DNA is TGCGCCAGCAGCTTAACTAGCGGGCTCTCCTACGAGCAGTACTTC. It specifies CASSLTSGLSYEQYF.

The V and J genes are TRBV9 and TRBJ2-5; 8 positions match TRBD2. The CDR3 runs 18 residues. Germline loops: CDR1 SGDLS, CDR2 YYNGEE. Unmatched junction bases numbered 16, after V lost 3 bases and J lost 3 bases. The CDR3, as DNA: TGTGCCAGCAGCGCCCCTACGGGGGGGCAGAGACCTAAAGAGACCCAGTACTTC. It yields the protein CASSAPTGGQRPKETQYF.

The chain has TRBV30 and TRBJ2-5; D is uncertain. V shed 6 bases and J shed 5 bases, with 4 bases lying between them. This CDR3 is 9 amino acids long. Per germline, CDR1 GTSNPN and CDR2 SVGIG (reference sequence). CDR3 in DNA: TGTGCCTGTGGCGAGACCCAGTACTTC. It codes for CACGETQYF.

The chain recombines TRBV4-1 with TRBJ1-3; TRBD1 might be the D (6 bases). The CDR3 runs to 17 residues. Germline V gene sequence: CDR1 MGHRA, CDR2 YSYEKL. Trimming shortened V by 2 bases and J by 0 bases, and 14 bases separated the two germline ends. The CDR3 is CASSQIRGQRSGNTIYF. CDR3 bases: TGCGCCAGCAGCCAAATTAGAGGACAGCGCTCTGGAAACACCATATATTTT.

The chain has TRBV28 and TRBJ2-7, with 9 bases that match TRBD1. This CDR3 comprises 16 residues. CDR1 is MDHEN and CDR2 is SYDVKM in the germline V gene. With 6 bases clipped from V and 3 bases from J, the junction kept 12 bases outside the gene matches. Written as DNA, the CDR3 is TGTGCCAGCAGGCTTGACCGGGACAGGGTGAACTACGAGCAGTACTTC. The encoded protein is CASRLDRDRVNYEQYF.

V usage is TRBV9 and J usage is TRBJ2-3, with 15 positions matching TRBD2. The CDR3 is 19 residues long. Germline trimming cut 4 bases from V and 2 bases from J; bases unmatched to any gene: 11. Germline loops: CDR1 SGDLS, CDR2 YYNGEE. The CDR3 bases are TGTGCCAGCAGCACCCGCCCGGGACTAGCGGGGGGAACCACAGATACGCAGTATTTT. It codes for CASSTRPGLAGGTTDTQYF.

This chain links TRBV11-2 with TRBJ2-2, with 11 bases fitting TRBD2. The germline CDR1 and CDR2 sequences are SGHAT and FQNNGV. V shed 5 bases, J shed 7 bases, and the junction held 9 bases outside the gene matches. This CDR3 has 16 amino acids. The CDR3 is CASSGSGGALVGELFF. CDR3 bases: TGTGCCAGCAGCGGTAGCGGGGGGGCTTTGGTCGGGGAGCTGTTTTTT.

This chain connects TRBV2 to TRBJ2-7; a possible D gene is TRBD1 (6 bases). Trimming stripped 10 bases from V and 6 bases from J, with 16 bases between. The CDR3 loop spans 12 amino acids. Germline values: CDR1 SNHLY, CDR2 FYNNEI. The CDR3 nucleotides read TGTGCCACCCTGGCAGGGGTTTCCGAGCAGTACTTC. Its protein product is CATLAGVSEQYF.

This clone was seen a single time. The CDR3 loop is CAWDRDRGMTEAFF. The CDR3 DNA reads TGTGCCTGGGACCGGGACAGGGGAATGACTGAAGCTTTCTTT. J is TRBJ1-1 and V is TRBV30; 10 bases are shared with TRBD1. This CDR3 has 14 residues. The germline V gene encodes CDR1 GTSNPN and CDR2 SVGIG (reference sequence). Trimming took 5 bases from V and 5 from J; bases not matched to a gene: 8. Complete variable domain (other parts from reference TRBV30 and TRBJ1-1): SQTIHQWPATLVQPVGSPLSLECTVEGTSNPNLYWYRQAAGRGLQLLFYSVGIGQISSEVPQNLSASRPQDRQFILSSKKLLLSDSGFYLCAWDRDRGMTEAFFGQGTRLTVV.

The genes are TRBV11-2 and TRBJ2-3, with D unresolved. The CDR3 covers 12 residues. Looked up from germline, CDR1 is SGHAT and CDR2 is FQNNGV. Deletions cut 3 bases from V and 3 bases from J, with 4 bases between. The CDR3 loop is CASSFITDTQYF. The CDR3 bases are TGTGCCAGCAGCTTCATTACAGATACGCAGTATTTT.

This sequence joins TRBV27 and TRBJ2-1, with 7 bases fitting TRBD2. This CDR3 has 12 amino acids. Germline V gives CDR1 MNHEY, CDR2 SMNVEV (reference sequence). After removal of 3 bases from V and 8 bases from J, the junction contained 1 base not matched to a gene. The chain's CDR3 is CASSLGGDEQFF. The CDR3 nucleotides are TGTGCCAGCAGTTTGGGGGGGGATGAGCAGTTCTTC.

This chain links TRBV7-9 with TRBJ2-1, with D unresolved. The germline CDR1 and CDR2 sequences are SEHNR and FQNEAQ (reference sequence). V gave up 5 bases and J gave up 8 bases, with 4 bases separating them. The CDR3 is made up of 10 amino acids. The CDR3 region is CASSGHEQFF. The DNA for the CDR3 is TGTGCCAGCAGCGGCCATGAGCAGTTCTTC.

The chain has TRBV21-1 and TRBJ2-2; the table's D call TRBD1 went unverified against the DNA. TRBV21-1 counts as a pseudogene. The CDR3 sequence is 17 residues long. The CDR3 coding sequence is TGTGCCAGCAGCAAAGAGGATCCCAGACATCCCACCGGGGAGCTGTTTTTT. Amino acid sequence: CASSKEDPRHPTGELFF.